This T cell receptor beta chain was captured in a study of cytomegalovirus exposure and HLA in healthy donors. Study findings and constraints: CMV antigen specificity of three CMV-associated chains was confirmed in vitro. It was about 150 TCR beta chains that were listed as cytomegalovirus-associated.

The primer mix had 60 Vbeta and 13 Jbeta primers. The protocol was immunoSEQ multiplex PCR, while the TCRdb copy is restricted to in-frame clones and leaves out a portion. The sample includes some 130,000 clones, roughly 70% seen only once; the top ten take 2.5% to 3.5%. The germline CDR1 and CDR2 sequences are SQVTM and ANQGSEA. This CDR3 region has 16 residues. The V gene end was trimmed by 2 bases and the J gene end by 3 bases; junction bases not matched to a gene: 8. This clone was seen a single time. Its antigen is not known. This clonotype originated in a man between 40 and 49 years old in good health and CMV-seronegative. Sequenced: PBMCs. The V call is TRBV29-1, the J call TRBJ2-1; 9 nucleotides match TRBD2. The CDR3 coding sequence is TGCAGCGTTGAACTTTGGACTAGCGTTTACTACAATGAGCAGTTCTTC. Translated: CSVELWTSVYYNEQFF.